This entry describes one TCR beta chain. The antigen remains undetermined. Unique molecular identifiers tagged the TCR beta cDNA libraries. Each CDR3 protein gets one entry after TCRdb re-called the PCR reads with MiXCR. The table includes almost 700,000 distinct CDR3 sequences, roughly three fifths detected once. Looked up from germline, CDR1 is MNHEY and CDR2 is SMNVEV (reference sequence). The CDR3 consists of 13 residues. Unmatched junction bases numbered 8, after V lost 8 bases and J lost 7 bases. The sample belongs to a study of post-analysis software for immune sequencing data. Overall study context: Patients with relapsing-remitting, secondary progressive and progressive-relapsing multiple sclerosis courses were all represented.

Study-level results: Under F measure analysis, samples from one preparation batch co-clustered strongly. Controls had significantly higher normalized Chao1 diversity than multiple sclerosis patients. About 5 TRBV segments occurring more often in patients than controls included TRBV5-6, TRBV5-1 and TRBV20-1.

Material: blood. The TCR was taken from a girl aged 2-15 years with multiple sclerosis. The rearrangement links TRBV27 to TRBJ1-5; the match to TRBD1 covers 7 bases. CDR3 sequence reads: CASHRGGGQPQHF. In DNA, the CDR3 is TGTGCCAGCCACCGAGGGGGCGGACAGCCCCAGCATTTT.